The rows below give T cell receptor beta chains drawn from one sample of a study of T cells in Graves' hyperthyroidism and ophthalmopathy. TCRdb analysed the multiplex PCR reads with MiXCR anew, one entry per CDR3 protein. The data show 500,000 to 600,000 distinct CDR3 sequences, with just under 20% seen just once and about half held by the top ten. The sequencing input was blood. These receptors were obtained from a man aged 35 to 55 with Graves' ophthalmopathy. Both conserved end residues are part of each CDR3. A D gene is named only where the DNA matches it firmly. Clone size appears in some rows only: once, few, many, or a class for an expanded clone.

TRBD1,many,TRBJ2-7,TRBV11-2,TGTGCCAGCAGCCACGGGACAGGGATCTACGAGCAGTACTTC,CASSHGTGIYEQYF
NA,few,TRBJ1-2,TRBV30,TGTGCCTGGAGTGTACAGGGTGATGGCTACACCTTC,CAWSVQGDGYTF
TRBD2,NA,TRBJ2-7,TRBV11-2,TGTGCCAGCGGATACCCCCCTACCGGGACTAGCGGGACCGGCGAGCAGTACTTC,CASGYPPTGTSGTGEQYF
NA,NA,TRBJ1-2,TRBV5-5,TGTGCCAGCAGCTTGGGACAGAGTACTTATGGCTACACCTTC,CASSLGQSTYGYTF
NA,few,TRBJ1-2,TRBV2,TGTGCCAGCAACGGCTACACCTTC,CASNGYTF
TRBD2,many,TRBJ2-3,TRBV5-1,TGCGCCAGCAGCTTTAGCGGGAGTGAGACAGATACGCAGTATTTT,CASSFSGSETDTQYF
NA,NA,TRBJ2-7,TRBV19,TGTGCCAGTAGGCAGGGGATGGCCTACGAGCAGTACTTC,CASRQGMAYEQYF
NA,many,TRBJ2-1,TRBV7-3,TGTGCCAGCAGCTTAGTCGGGAGCTCCTACAATGAGCAGTTCTTC,CASSLVGSSYNEQFF
NA,few,TRBJ2-3,TRBV5-1,TGCGCCAGCAGCTTGACTAGCAAGGTAGATACGCAGTATTTT,CASSLTSKVDTQYF
NA,many,TRBJ2-5,TRBV3-1,TGTGCCAGCAGCCAAGGGGACGGAAAGACCCAGTACTTC,CASSQGDGKTQYF
NA,many,TRBJ2-5,TRBV3-1,TGTGCCAGCAGCCAAGATGGGGCAGTAGAGACCCAGTACTTC,CASSQDGAVETQYF
TRBD2,few,TRBJ2-7,TRBV5-4,TGTGCCAGCAGCTACGGACTAGCGGGGTTGGGGAACGAGCAGTACTTC,CASSYGLAGLGNEQYF
NA,few,TRBJ2-1,TRBV6-2/TRBV6-3,TGTGCCAGCAGTTTTGGGTCAGGGGGGTCGAATGAGCAGTTCTTC,CASSFGSGGSNEQFF
NA,NA,TRBJ2-1,TRBV4-2,TGTGCCAGCAGCCCGGCAGGGGATAGCTCCTACAATGAGCAGTTCTTC,CASSPAGDSSYNEQFF
NA,NA,TRBJ2-7,TRBV20-1,TGCAGTGCCGATAGAGATGACAGATTGTCTTACGAGCAGTACTTC,CSADRDDRLSYEQYF
NA,many,TRBJ2-2,TRBV5-1,TGCGCCAGCAGCTTGGGGGGATACCACACCGGGGAGCTGTTTTTT,CASSLGGYHTGELFF
NA,NA,TRBJ2-5,TRBV20-1,TGCAGTGCTAGAGGGCGGGGGCGCAGATCTCGAGAGACCCAGTACTTC,CSARGRGRRSRETQYF
TRBD2,many,TRBJ2-1,TRBV2,TGTGCCAGCTTACCGACTAGCGGGAGAGGAAATGAGCAGTTCTTC,CASLPTSGRGNEQFF
TRBD1,NA,TRBJ1-5,TRBV12-3/TRBV12-4,TGTGCCAGCAGCCTGGGACAGGGGACTTATAGCAATCAGCCCCAGCATTTT,CASSLGQGTYSNQPQHF
TRBD2,few,TRBJ2-5,TRBV12-3/TRBV12-4,TGTGCCAGCAGTTTAATAGCGGGGGGGCCCGAGACCCAGTACTTC,CASSLIAGGPETQYF
TRBD1,many,TRBJ2-1,TRBV5-1,TGCGCCAGCAGCTTCCCGGGACAGGGAAATGAGCAGTTCTTC,CASSFPGQGNEQFF
TRBD1,few,TRBJ2-5,TRBV5-4,TGTGCCAGCAGCCCCAGACAGGGGATTTTTGCGGAGACCCAGTACTTC,CASSPRQGIFAETQYF
TRBD2,few,TRBJ2-5,TRBV20-1,TGCAGTGCTAGAGGACTAGCGGGAAGTGAGACCCAGTACTTC,CSARGLAGSETQYF
NA,many,TRBJ1-1,TRBV28,TGTGCCAGCAGTAGTACCATGAACACTGAAGCTTTCTTT,CASSSTMNTEAFF
NA,few,TRBJ2-7,TRBV9,TGTGCCAGCAGCGTAGGAGCCGAGCAGTACTTC,CASSVGAEQYF
TRBD2,NA,TRBJ2-1,TRBV5-1,TGCGCCAGCAGCTCAACTAGCGGGAGGGTGTTAGATGAGCAGTTCTTC,CASSSTSGRVLDEQFF
NA,NA,TRBJ2-2,TRBV7-9,TGTGCCAGCAGCTTAGTATTTACCGGGGAGCTGTTTTTT,CASSLVFTGELFF
NA,NA,TRBJ1-6,TRBV9,TGTGCCAGCAGCGCCGGGACGAAAAATTCACCCCTCCACTTT,CASSAGTKNSPLHF
NA,NA,TRBJ2-7,TRBV12-3/TRBV12-4,TGTGCCAGCAGTTTGAACGGAATTTCCTACGAGCAGTACTTC,CASSLNGISYEQYF
NA,few,TRBJ1-2,TRBV9,TGTGCCAGCAGCGTAGGAGCCGGGGGGCAGGGCGGCTACACCTTC,CASSVGAGGQGGYTF
NA,many,TRBJ2-5,TRBV5-1,TGTGCCAGCAGTCTACCTAAAGAGACCCAGTACTTC,CASSLPKETQYF
NA,many,TRBJ1-4,TRBV30,TGTGCCTGGTCACCGGGCTCCGGTTTGGAAAAACTGTTTTTT,CAWSPGSGLEKLFF
NA,NA,TRBJ1-2,TRBV9,TGTGCCAGCAGCGTAGGGTCCCCGGGCAACTATGGCTACACCTTC,CASSVGSPGNYGYTF
NA,few,TRBJ2-1,TRBV20-1,TGCAGTGCTAGAGGGGCTAGTGTCAATGAGCAGTTCTTC,CSARGASVNEQFF
TRBD1,many,TRBJ2-2,TRBV9,TGTGCCAGCACCCACCCCCGGGGACAGGGTTCCGCCGGGGAGCTGTTTTTT,CASTHPRGQGSAGELFF
NA,few,TRBJ2-2,TRBV12-3/TRBV12-4,TGTGCCAGCAGGGGGGCGAACACCGGGGAGCTGTTTTTT,CASRGANTGELFF
NA,NA,TRBJ1-4,TRBV30,TGTGCCTGGAGTGGAGGGGTAGGGGAAAAACTGTTTTTT,CAWSGGVGEKLFF
TRBD2,NA,TRBJ2-5,TRBV7-2,TGTGCCAGCAGACCGGGACTAGCTTTAGAGACCCAGTACTTC,CASRPGLALETQYF
NA,NA,TRBJ1-1,TRBV29-1,TGCAGCGCCCGGCGACAGTTGAACACTGAAGCTTTCTTT,CSARRQLNTEAFF
NA,NA,TRBJ2-1,TRBV5-1,TGCGCCAGCAGCCCGCCTGGAGGGGGTTTAGGCAATGAGCAGTTCTTC,CASSPPGGGLGNEQFF
TRBD2,few,TRBJ2-3,TRBV15,TGTGCCACCAGGCTCGAACCCGGGGGGGCAGATACGCAGTATTTT,CATRLEPGGADTQYF